This is a list of T cell receptor beta chains from one sample in a study of control samples from healthy donors and cancer patients. Sequenced by immunoSEQ multiplex PCR; TCRdb stores in-frame clones only, minus some. The sample consists of under 150,000 clones, about 95% of them appearing once. The sequenced sample consisted of blood. These receptors originate from a man under 40 in good health. CDR3s include the opening cysteine and the closing phenylalanine or tryptophan. Each record gives: D gene, V gene, J gene, clone size, CDR3 DNA, CDR3 protein. The D gene is left open where the match is weak. Expanded clones are given a class, and other clones once, few, many or no size at all.

D gene: NA
V gene: TRBV4-3
J gene: TRBJ2-1
clone size: once
CDR3 DNA: TGCGCCAGCAGCCAAGATCGCGCCGGCTCCTACAATGAGCAGTTCTTC
CDR3 protein: CASSQDRAGSYNEQFF

D gene: TRBD1
V gene: TRBV27
J gene: TRBJ2-7
clone size: NA
CDR3 DNA: TGTGCCAGCAGTGGAACCGGGACAGGGTACGAGCAGTACTTC
CDR3 protein: CASSGTGTGYEQYF

D gene: TRBD1
V gene: TRBV24-1
J gene: TRBJ1-5
clone size: NA
CDR3 DNA: TGTGCCACCAGTGATTTTCAGGACAGGGATCAGCCCCAGCATTTT
CDR3 protein: CATSDFQDRDQPQHF

D gene: NA
V gene: TRBV4-1
J gene: TRBJ2-7
clone size: NA
CDR3 DNA: TGCGCCAGCAGCCAAGCATCGGCAGGTTACTACGAGCAGTACTTC
CDR3 protein: CASSQASAGYYEQYF

D gene: NA
V gene: TRBV2
J gene: TRBJ1-6
clone size: NA
CDR3 DNA: TGTGCCAGCAGTGAGCCAGCGACTAATTCACCCCTCCACTTT
CDR3 protein: CASSEPATNSPLHF

D gene: NA
V gene: TRBV6-6
J gene: TRBJ1-5
clone size: NA
CDR3 DNA: TGTGCCAGCCCCAGGGCCGCAGGTCAGCCCCAGCATTTT
CDR3 protein: CASPRAAGQPQHF

D gene: TRBD2
V gene: TRBV5-1
J gene: TRBJ2-7
clone size: NA
CDR3 DNA: TGCGCCAGCAGCATATTTAGCGGGGGGAGCTCCTACGAGCAGTACTTC
CDR3 protein: CASSIFSGGSSYEQYF

D gene: NA
V gene: TRBV7-8
J gene: TRBJ1-3
clone size: NA
CDR3 DNA: TGTGCCAGCAGGGCGGGGCGTATCGGAAACACCATATATTTT
CDR3 protein: CASRAGRIGNTIYF

D gene: NA
V gene: TRBV11-2
J gene: TRBJ1-1
clone size: NA
CDR3 DNA: TGTGCCAGCAGCCTGGGGGGTAGGAACACTGAAGCTTTCTTT
CDR3 protein: CASSLGGRNTEAFF

D gene: NA
V gene: TRBV10-3
J gene: TRBJ1-6
clone size: NA
CDR3 DNA: TGTGCCATCAGTCGGGACAATAATTCACCCCTCCACTTT
CDR3 protein: CAISRDNNSPLHF